This TCR beta chain emerged from a study of blood T cell repertoires in COVID-19. The sample holds a few counts of this clone. Only in-frame clones appear in the TCRdb table, and some are missing; sequencing was by immunoSEQ multiplex PCR. This sample has under 90,000 clones; roughly 85% occur once, and the top ten carry about 3.4%. The CDR3 runs 16 residues. Trimming pared 0 bases from V and 3 bases from J, leaving 10 bases between. CDR1 and CDR2 from the germline V gene are SGHRS and YFSETQ. Patients from Seattle were sampled longitudinally, starting during active infection. The rearrangement links TRBV5-1 to TRBJ2-6; D is possibly TRBD2 (6 bases). Sequenced material: peripheral blood. This TCR came from a woman aged 45-60 years with COVID-19, enrolled during active disease. CDR3: CASSLATGVGANVLTF. In DNA, the CDR3 is TGCGCCAGCAGCTTGGCCACGGGGGTTGGGGCCAACGTCCTGACTTTC.